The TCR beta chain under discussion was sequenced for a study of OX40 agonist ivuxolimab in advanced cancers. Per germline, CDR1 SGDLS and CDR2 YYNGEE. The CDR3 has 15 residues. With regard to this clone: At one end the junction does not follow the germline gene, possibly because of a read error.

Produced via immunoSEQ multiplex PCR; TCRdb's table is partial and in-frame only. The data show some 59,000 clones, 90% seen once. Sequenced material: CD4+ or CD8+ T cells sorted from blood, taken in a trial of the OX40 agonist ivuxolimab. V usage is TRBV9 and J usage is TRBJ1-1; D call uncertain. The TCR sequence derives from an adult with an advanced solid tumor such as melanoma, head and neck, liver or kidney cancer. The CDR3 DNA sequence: TGTGCCAGCAGCGCAAAGGAGGGTCTGAAGACTGAAGCTTTCTTT. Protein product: CASSAKEGLKTEAFF. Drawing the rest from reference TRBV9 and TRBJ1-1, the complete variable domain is DSGVTQTPKHLITATGQRVTLRCSPRSGDLSVYWYQQSLDQGLQFLIQYYNGEERAKGNILERFSAQQFPDLHSELNLSSLELGDSALYFCASSAKEGLKTEAFFGQGTRLTVV.